One and the same sample provided the 11 T cell receptor beta chains below, sequenced in a study of CD8+ T cells in alopecia areata. Once RNA had been extracted, it was reverse transcribed into cDNA to act as the sequencing template. Sequencing was performed with immunoSEQ multiplex PCR; in TCRdb, only in-frame clones are kept and a portion is missing. The data show 100,000 to 150,000 clones, about 47% seen once. Sequencing used CD8+ T cells sorted from blood, obtained at week 0. These receptors came from a human donor with alopecia areata.

This chain joins TRBV15 and TRBJ2-1; D possibly matches TRBD1 or TRBD2 (5 bases each). CDR1 and CDR2 (germline): LNHNV, YYDKDF (reference sequence). Trimming pared 1 base from V and 7 bases from J, leaving 20 bases between. The CDR3 consists of 17 residues. The chain's CDR3 is CATSRGAPGPRTNEQFF. The CDR3 DNA is TGTGCCACCAGCAGAGGTGCTCCGGGACCCCGGACAAATGAGCAGTTCTTC.

The rearrangement joins TRBV30 to TRBJ2-1, with 7 nucleotides matching TRBD1. The V and J ends lost 1 base and 5 bases, in that order; junction bases with no gene match: 2. The CDR3 has 13 residues. The germline V gene has CDR1 GTSNPN and CDR2 SVGIG (reference sequence). CDR3: CAWSEDRDNEQFF. In DNA, the CDR3 is TGTGCCTGGAGTGAAGACAGGGACAATGAGCAGTTCTTC.

This clone has just a few counts. V and J are TRBV5-5 and TRBJ1-5; a possible D gene is TRBD1 (5 bases). The V and J ends lost 0 bases and 0 bases respectively, with 10 bases between them. There are 16 residues in the CDR3. The germline gives CDR1 SGHKS, CDR2 YYEKEE (reference sequence). CDR3 sequence reads: CASSLGQPYSNQPQHF. The CDR3 bases are TGTGCCAGCAGCTTGGGACAGCCTTATAGCAATCAGCCCCAGCATTTT.

J is TRBJ1-1 and V is TRBV5-6; D gene uncertain. Looked up from germline, CDR1 is SGHDT and CDR2 is YYEEEE. The CDR3 sequence is 13 residues long. The V gene lost 4 bases and the J gene lost 3 bases, with 10 bases spanning the gap. The CDR3 is CASSTDGHTEAFF. CDR3 DNA: TGTGCCAGCAGCACGGACGGACACACTGAAGCTTTCTTT.

This clone appeared a few times. The chain combines TRBV10-2 with TRBJ2-4, with a possible D match to TRBD2 (5 bases). Germline V gives CDR1 WSHSY, CDR2 SAAADI. The CDR3 is 15 residues long. The V gene lost 7 bases and the J gene lost 2 bases, with 15 bases spanning the gap. In DNA form, the CDR3 reads TGCGCCAGCACGGGGAGTGGGCTCTCCAAAAACATTCAGTACTTC. Translating gives CASTGSGLSKNIQYF.

The genes are TRBV9 and TRBJ2-2; 11 nucleotides align to TRBD1. Germline CDR1 and CDR2: SGDLS and YYNGEE. Trimming took 2 bases from V and 4 from J; bases not matched to a gene: 7. CDR3 length equals 17 residues. The CDR3 nucleotides read TGTGCCAGCAGCGTCTCACCCGGGACAGGGGGCACCGGGGAGCTGTTTTTT. This encodes CASSVSPGTGGTGELFF. Complete variable domain (other parts from reference TRBV9 and TRBJ2-2): DSGVTQTPKHLITATGQRVTLRCSPRSGDLSVYWYQQSLDQGLQFLIQYYNGEERAKGNILERFSAQQFPDLHSELNLSSLELGDSALYFCASSVSPGTGGTGELFFGEGSRLTVL.

The chain recombines TRBV13 with TRBJ2-7; perhaps TRBD1 as D (6 bases). This CDR3 contains 14 residues. Trimming stripped 5 bases from V and 0 bases from J, with 11 bases between. Germline-derived CDR1 and CDR2 are PRHDT and FYEKMQ (reference sequence). The CDR3 loop is CASSPQGSSYEQYF. The CDR3 DNA reads TGTGCCAGCAGCCCTCAGGGGAGCTCCTACGAGCAGTACTTC.

The rearrangement joins TRBV6-5 to TRBJ2-7, with D unclear. Between the trimmed V and J ends, which lost 8 bases and 3 bases, there was a span of 11 bases. CDR3 length: 12 residues. Germline loops: CDR1 MNHEY, CDR2 SVGAGI. In nucleotides, the CDR3 is TGTGCCAGCGGGCGCTGGGGCTACGAGCAGTACTTC. Residues: CASGRWGYEQYF.

This clone appeared a few times. The V gene is TRBV27, the J gene TRBJ1-6, with D possibly matching TRBD1 (6 bases). V lost 6 bases, J lost 4 bases, and 13 bases lay in between. The CDR3 has 15 amino acids. Per germline, CDR1 MNHEY and CDR2 SMNVEV (reference sequence). CDR3 protein: CASRQGRGYNSPLHF. The CDR3, as DNA: TGTGCCAGCAGACAGGGTCGGGGATATAATTCACCCCTCCACTTT.

The count of this clone is one. The chain uses TRBV29-1 and TRBJ2-6; D gene ambiguous. This CDR3 comprises 13 residues. V lost 5 bases, J lost 0 bases, and 5 bases lay in between. Germline assignment: CDR1 SQVTM and CDR2 ANQGSEA. CDR3 residues: CSVMTSGANVLTF. For the CDR3, the DNA is TGCAGCGTTATGACCTCTGGGGCCAACGTCCTGACTTTC.

This chain joins TRBV2 and TRBJ2-1, with unresolved D. In germline, CDR1 is SNHLY, CDR2 FYNNEI. The ends were cut back, 8 bases at V and 15 bases at J, with 11 bases in the middle. This CDR3 spans 9 amino acids. CDR3 sequence: CASSVLSFF. For the CDR3, the DNA is TGTGCCAGCTCGGTACTTTCGTTCTTC.